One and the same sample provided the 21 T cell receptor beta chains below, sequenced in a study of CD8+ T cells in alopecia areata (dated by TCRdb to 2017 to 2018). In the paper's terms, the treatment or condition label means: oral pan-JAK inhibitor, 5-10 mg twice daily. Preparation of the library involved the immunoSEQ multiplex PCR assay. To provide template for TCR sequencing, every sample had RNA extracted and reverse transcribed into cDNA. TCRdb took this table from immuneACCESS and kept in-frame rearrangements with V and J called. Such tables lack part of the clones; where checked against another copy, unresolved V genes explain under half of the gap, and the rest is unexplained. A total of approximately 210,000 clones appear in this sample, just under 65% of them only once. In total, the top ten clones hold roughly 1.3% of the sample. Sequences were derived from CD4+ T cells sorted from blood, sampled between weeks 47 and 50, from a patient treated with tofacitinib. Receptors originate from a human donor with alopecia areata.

The CDR3 here is CASTLQGSPSSYNEQFF. The CDR3 DNA reads TGTGCCAGCACCCTACAGGGTTCCCCTAGCTCCTACAATGAGCAGTTCTTC. The chain has TRBV11-2 and TRBJ2-1; a weak D match, TRBD1 (6 bases). Germline V gene data show CDR1 as SGHAT and CDR2 as FQNNGV. V was pared by 7 bases and J by 0 bases, with 19 bases between. The CDR3 has 17 residues. Full variable domain (remainder filled in from reference TRBV11-2 and TRBJ2-1): EAGVAQSPRYKIIEKRQSVAFWCNPISGHATLYWYQQILGQGPKLLIQFQNNGVVDDSQLPKDRFSAERLKGVDSTLKIQPAKLEDSAVYLCASTLQGSPSSYNEQFFGPGTRLTVL.

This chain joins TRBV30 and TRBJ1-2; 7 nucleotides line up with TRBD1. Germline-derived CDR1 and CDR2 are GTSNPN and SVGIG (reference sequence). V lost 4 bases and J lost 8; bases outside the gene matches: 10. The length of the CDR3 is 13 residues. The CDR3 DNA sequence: TGTGCCTGGATAGAGGACAGGCTAGGGGGCTACACCTTC. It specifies CAWIEDRLGGYTF.

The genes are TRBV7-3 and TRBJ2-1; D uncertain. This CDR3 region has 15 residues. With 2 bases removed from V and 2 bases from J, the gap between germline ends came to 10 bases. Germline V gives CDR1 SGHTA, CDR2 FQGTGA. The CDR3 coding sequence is TGTGCCAGCAGCTTAGAAGGGATGGCCTACAATGAGCAGTTCTTC. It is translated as CASSLEGMAYNEQFF.

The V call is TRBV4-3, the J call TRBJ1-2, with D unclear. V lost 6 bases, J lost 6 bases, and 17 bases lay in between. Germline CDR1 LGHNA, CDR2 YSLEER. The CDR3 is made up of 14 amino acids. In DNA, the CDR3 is TGCGCCAGCAGAGAAGGTCAGGCGGTGGATGGCTACACCTTC. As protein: CASREGQAVDGYTF.

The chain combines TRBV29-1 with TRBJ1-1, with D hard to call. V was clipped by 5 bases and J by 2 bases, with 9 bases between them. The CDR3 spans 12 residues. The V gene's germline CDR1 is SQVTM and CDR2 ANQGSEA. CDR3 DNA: TGCAGCGTTTTAGAGGGTAACACTGAAGCTTTCTTT. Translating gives CSVLEGNTEAFF.

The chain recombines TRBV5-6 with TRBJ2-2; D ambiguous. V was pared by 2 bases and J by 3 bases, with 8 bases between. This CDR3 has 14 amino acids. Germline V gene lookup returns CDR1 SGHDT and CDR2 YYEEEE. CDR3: CASSFGVDTGELFF. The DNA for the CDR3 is TGTGCCAGCAGCTTTGGGGTGGACACCGGGGAGCTGTTTTTT.

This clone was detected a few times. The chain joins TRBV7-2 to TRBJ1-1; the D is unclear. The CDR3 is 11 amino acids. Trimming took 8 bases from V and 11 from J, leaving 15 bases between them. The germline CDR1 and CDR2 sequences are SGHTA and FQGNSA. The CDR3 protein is CASHRQSSAFF. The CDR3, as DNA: TGTGCCAGCCATCGGCAGTCCTCGGCTTTCTTT.

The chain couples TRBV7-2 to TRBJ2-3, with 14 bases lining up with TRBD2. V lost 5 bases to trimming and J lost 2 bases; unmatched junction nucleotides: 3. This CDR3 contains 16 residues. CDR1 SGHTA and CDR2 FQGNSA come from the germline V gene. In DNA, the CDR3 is TGTGCCAGCAGCCTGGGACTAGCGGGGGTCACAGATACGCAGTATTTT. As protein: CASSLGLAGVTDTQYF.

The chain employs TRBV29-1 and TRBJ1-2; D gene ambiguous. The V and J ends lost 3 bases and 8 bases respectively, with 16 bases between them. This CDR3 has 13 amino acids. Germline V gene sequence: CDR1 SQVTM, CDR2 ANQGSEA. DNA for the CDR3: TGCAGCGTTGAGGACGGGCGATCTTACGGCTACACCTTC. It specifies CSVEDGRSYGYTF. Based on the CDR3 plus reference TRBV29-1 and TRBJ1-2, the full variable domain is SAVISQKPSRDICQRGTSLTIQCQVDSQVTMMFWYRQQPGQSLTLIATANQGSEATYESGFVIDKFPISRPNLTFSTLTVSNMSPEDSSIYLCSVEDGRSYGYTFGSGTRLTVV.

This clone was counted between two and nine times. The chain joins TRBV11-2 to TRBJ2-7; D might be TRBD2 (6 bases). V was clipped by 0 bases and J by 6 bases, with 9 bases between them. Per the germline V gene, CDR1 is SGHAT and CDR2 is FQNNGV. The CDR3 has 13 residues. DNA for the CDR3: TGTGCCAGCAGCTTAGAAGCGCGGGGCGAGCAGTACTTC. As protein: CASSLEARGEQYF. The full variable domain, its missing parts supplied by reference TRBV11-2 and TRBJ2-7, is EAGVAQSPRYKIIEKRQSVAFWCNPISGHATLYWYQQILGQGPKLLIQFQNNGVVDDSQLPKDRFSAERLKGVDSTLKIQPAKLEDSAVYLCASSLEARGEQYFGPGTRLTVT.

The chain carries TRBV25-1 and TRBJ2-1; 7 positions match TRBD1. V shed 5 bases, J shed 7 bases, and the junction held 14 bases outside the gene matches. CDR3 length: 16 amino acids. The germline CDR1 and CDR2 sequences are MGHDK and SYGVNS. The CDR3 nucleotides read TGTGCCAGCAGTCAACCGACAGGGAAACCCCAAAATGAGCAGTTCTTC. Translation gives CASSQPTGKPQNEQFF.

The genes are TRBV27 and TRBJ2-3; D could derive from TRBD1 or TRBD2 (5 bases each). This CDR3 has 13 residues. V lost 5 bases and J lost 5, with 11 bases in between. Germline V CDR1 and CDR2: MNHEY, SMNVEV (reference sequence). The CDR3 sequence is CASSAKRGDTQYF. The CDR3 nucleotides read TGTGCCAGCAGTGCCAAGAGGGGAGATACGCAGTATTTT.

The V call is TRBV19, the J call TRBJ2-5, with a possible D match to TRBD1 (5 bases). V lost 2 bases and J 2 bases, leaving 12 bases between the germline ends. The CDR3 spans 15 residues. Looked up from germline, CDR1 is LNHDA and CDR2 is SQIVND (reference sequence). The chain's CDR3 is CASSIQGDIQETQYF. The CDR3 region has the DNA TGTGCCAGTAGTATACAGGGCGATATACAAGAGACCCAGTACTTC.

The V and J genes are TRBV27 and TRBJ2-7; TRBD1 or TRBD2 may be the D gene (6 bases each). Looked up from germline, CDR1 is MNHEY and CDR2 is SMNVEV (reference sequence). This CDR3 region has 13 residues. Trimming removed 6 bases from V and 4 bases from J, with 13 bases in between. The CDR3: CASSVVGGYEQYF. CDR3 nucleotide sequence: TGTGCCAGCAGCGTAGTAGGGGGGTACGAGCAGTACTTC.

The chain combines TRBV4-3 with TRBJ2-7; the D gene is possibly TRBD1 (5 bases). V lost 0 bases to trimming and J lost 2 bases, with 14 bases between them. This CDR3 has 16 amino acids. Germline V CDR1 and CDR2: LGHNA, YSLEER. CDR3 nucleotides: TGCGCCAGCAGCCAAGATGCAGGGCTGAACGCCTACGAGCAGTACTTC. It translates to CASSQDAGLNAYEQYF.

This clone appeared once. The CDR3 here is CASSSFGTSGGPAFLEQFF. DNA for the CDR3: TGCGCCAGCAGCTCCTTCGGGACTAGCGGGGGGCCCGCATTTTTGGAGCAGTTCTTC. The rearrangement uses TRBV5-1 and TRBJ2-1; 15 nucleotides agree with TRBD2. The V gene end was trimmed by 3 bases and the J gene end by 10 bases; junction bases not matched to a gene: 17. This CDR3 region has 19 residues. Germline V gene lookup returns CDR1 SGHRS and CDR2 YFSETQ.

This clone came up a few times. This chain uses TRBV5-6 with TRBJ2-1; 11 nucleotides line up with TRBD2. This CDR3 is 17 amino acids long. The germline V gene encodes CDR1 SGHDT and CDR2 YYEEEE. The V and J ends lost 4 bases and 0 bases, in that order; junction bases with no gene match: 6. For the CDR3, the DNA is TGTGCCAGCAGCACCACTAGCGGGAGTTTCTCCTACAATGAGCAGTTCTTC. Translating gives CASSTTSGSFSYNEQFF.

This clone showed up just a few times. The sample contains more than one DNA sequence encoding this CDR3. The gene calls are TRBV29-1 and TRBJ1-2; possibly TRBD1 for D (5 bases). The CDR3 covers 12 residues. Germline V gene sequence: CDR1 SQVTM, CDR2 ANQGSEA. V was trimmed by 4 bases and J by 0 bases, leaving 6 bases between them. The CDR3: CSVGGANYGYTF. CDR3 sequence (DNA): TGCAGCGTTGGGGGGGCTAACTATGGCTACACCTTC.

CDR3: CASSLDIARAYEQYF. The CDR3 DNA follows: TGCGCCAGCAGCTTGGATATCGCCAGGGCCTACGAGCAGTACTTC. The chain links TRBV5-1 to TRBJ2-7, with a weak D call TRBD1 (5 bases). This CDR3 is 15 amino acids long. Germline CDR1 reads SGHRS; CDR2 reads YFSETQ. V was pared by 0 bases and J by 2 bases, with 12 bases between.

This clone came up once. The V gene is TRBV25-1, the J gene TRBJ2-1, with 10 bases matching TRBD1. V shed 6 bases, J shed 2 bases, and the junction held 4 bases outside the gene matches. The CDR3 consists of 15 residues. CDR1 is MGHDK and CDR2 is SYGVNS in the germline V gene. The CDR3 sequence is CASRQTGGPYNEQFF. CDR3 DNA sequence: TGTGCCAGCAGGCAGACAGGGGGCCCCTACAATGAGCAGTTCTTC.

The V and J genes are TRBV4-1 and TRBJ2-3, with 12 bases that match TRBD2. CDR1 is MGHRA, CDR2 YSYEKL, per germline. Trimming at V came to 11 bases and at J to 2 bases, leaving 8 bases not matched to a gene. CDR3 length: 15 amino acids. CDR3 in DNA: TGCGCCGCCGGCCTAGCGGGGGGGTTCACAGATACGCAGTATTTT. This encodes CAAGLAGGFTDTQYF.